These T cell receptor beta chains were read from a single sample in a study of OX40 agonist ivuxolimab in advanced cancers. Sequenced by immunoSEQ multiplex PCR; TCRdb stores in-frame clones only, minus some. The top ten clones hold 1.1% of a sample with about 71,000 clones, approximately 90% of them seen once. The material was CD4+ or CD8+ T cells sorted from blood, obtained in a trial of the OX40 agonist ivuxolimab. The receptor set was obtained from an adult with an advanced solid tumor such as melanoma, head and neck, liver or kidney cancer. The conserved cysteine and the conserved F or W are not part of the CDR3 here. Fields, in order: V gene, J gene, clone size, CDR3 protein. Clone size is stated in some rows and not others, as once, few, many or a class when expanded.

TRBV28	TRBJ1-2	NA	ASSPIAWDYGYT
TRBV7-3	TRBJ2-1	NA	ASSTTSYNEQF
TRBV6-1	TRBJ1-2	NA	ASRPTNYGYT
TRBV6-5	TRBJ1-2	NA	ASSREDNYGYT
TRBV7-9	TRBJ2-3	NA	ASGPGQGVDTQY
TRBV28	TRBJ1-2	NA	ASTGLSTNYGYT
TRBV2	TRBJ2-7	NA	ASSGHTYEQY
TRBV18	TRBJ2-3	NA	ASSLGLAGVDTQY
TRBV7-3	TRBJ2-6	NA	ASSSAGNSGANVLT
TRBV5-5	TRBJ2-7	few	ASRSGFGYEQY
TRBV19	TRBJ2-2	NA	ASTIWGTGELF
TRBV5-5	TRBJ1-2	NA	ASSLRTSDRYGYT
TRBV5-1	TRBJ2-5	NA	ASSLQGLAGPYQETQY
TRBV9	TRBJ2-3	NA	ASSGGSATDTQY
TRBV15	TRBJ2-1	NA	ATSRGGNSGDNEQF
TRBV2	TRBJ2-7	NA	ASSPTGKQY
TRBV9	TRBJ2-2	once	ASSPRTGINTGELF
TRBV16	TRBJ2-3	once	ASSQSGSRDTQY
TRBV5-4	TRBJ2-1	NA	ASSWDYNEQF
TRBV7-9	TRBJ2-7	NA	ASQGSGRSEQY
TRBV28	TRBJ1-2	NA	ASSSGQGDYGYT
TRBV19	TRBJ2-1	NA	ASSQRLAGNNEQF
TRBV5-1	TRBJ2-7	NA	ASSPSGSLATYEQY
TRBV10-3	TRBJ1-4	NA	AISESGGPGEKLF
TRBV9	TRBJ2-7	NA	ASSITSGSSYEQY
TRBV5-5	TRBJ2-5	NA	ASIRAGGGETQY
TRBV7-9	TRBJ2-1	NA	ASSSGTSGSGEQF
TRBV7-2	TRBJ2-7	NA	ASSSTNTYEQY
TRBV12-2	TRBJ2-5	NA	ASRRQTGDDQETQY
TRBV5-1	TRBJ2-3	once	ASSPGQGTDTQY
TRBV18	TRBJ1-1	NA	ASSQASGGYTEAF
TRBV5-1	TRBJ1-2	NA	ASNPTGQGDYGYT
TRBV7-2	TRBJ1-2	few	ASSSTGQGAYGYT
TRBV29-1	TRBJ2-5	NA	SVEGQGYQETQY
TRBV27	TRBJ1-2	once	ASSPRDLSTYGYT
TRBV7-3	TRBJ2-2	few	ASSLIGGRRTGELF
TRBV2	TRBJ1-4	NA	ASSDPKGSNEKLF
TRBV14	TRBJ2-3	NA	ASSFAGADTQY
TRBV7-9	TRBJ2-5	NA	ASSSGLAVQETQY
TRBV27	TRBJ2-3	NA	ASSFQRLASTDTQY
TRBV9	TRBJ2-3	NA	ASSVGTSRTDTQY
TRBV4-3	TRBJ2-2	NA	ASSQTSGQGGELF
TRBV5-4	TRBJ2-1	NA	ASSLSGSYNEQF
TRBV30	TRBJ1-2	NA	AWNREGINYGYT
TRBV10-3	TRBJ2-3	NA	AISEIGGTQY
TRBV10-3	TRBJ2-1	once	AISGLAGGTYNEQF
TRBV6-6	TRBJ2-2	NA	ASRRGSAGELF
TRBV4-1	TRBJ2-3	NA	ASSQGGRAGTDTQY
TRBV7-2	TRBJ2-1	NA	ASSLVRNEQF
TRBV28	NA	NA	ASCRAHTPYEQY
TRBV28	TRBJ2-5	NA	ASSTRIGTSGTQETQY
TRBV5-4	TRBJ2-6	NA	ASSSGQGAPPSGANVLT
TRBV7-9	TRBJ2-2	NA	ASCEGAATGELF
TRBV5-5	TRBJ2-3	NA	ASSFGPSTDTQY
TRBV5-1	TRBJ1-1	NA	ASSPLLASDTEAF